These T cell receptor beta chains were read from a single sample in a study of brain T cells in children with intractable seizures. Method: immunoSEQ multiplex PCR; TCRdb's copy keeps in-frame clones and lacks some. The profile shows roughly 80,000 clones, 91% of them singletons. The starting material was peripheral blood, obtained at surgery. The receptor source for this set is a girl aged 2-9 years with Rasmussen encephalitis and intractable seizures. CDR3s include the opening cysteine and the closing phenylalanine or tryptophan. The D gene is left open where the match is weak. Clone sizes are given selectively: once, few, many, or a class where the clone is expanded.

>TRBV5-4|TRBD2|TRBJ2-1|few
CASSLAAGGHNEQFF
TGTGCCAGCAGCTTGGCGGCGGGAGGCCACAATGAGCAGTTCTTC
>TRBV28|.|TRBJ2-1|.
CASRVPHSNNEQFF
TGTGCCAGCAGGGTCCCCCACTCCAACAATGAGCAGTTCTTC
>TRBV25-1|.|TRBJ1-3|.
CASSEFNTIYF
TGTGCCAGCAGTGAATTCAACACCATATATTTT
>TRBV9|TRBD2|TRBJ2-1|.
CASSAGTSGRSNEQFF
TGTGCCAGCAGCGCCGGGACTAGCGGGAGGTCAAATGAGCAGTTCTTC
>TRBV28|TRBD1|TRBJ1-1|.
CASIRTGTNTEAFF
TGTGCCAGCATCCGGACAGGAACTAACACTGAAGCTTTCTTT
>TRBV6-5|.|TRBJ1-2|.
CASKTGLYVGYTF
TGTGCCAGCAAAACAGGGTTGTATGTGGGCTACACCTTC
>TRBV7-9|.|TRBJ2-5|.
CASSLSSRETQYF
TGTGCCAGCAGCTTATCAAGTCGGGAGACCCAGTACTTC
>TRBV5-4|.|TRBJ1-2|.
CASSLLGGYGCTF
TGTGCCAGCAGCTTGCTGGGTGGGTATGGCTGCACCTTC
>TRBV9|.|TRBJ2-1|.
CASSSHPAAEQFF
TGTGCCAGCAGCTCTCACCCTGCGGCTGAGCAGTTCTTC
>TRBV19|.|TRBJ1-1|.
CASSIVWARASGAFF
TGTGCCAGTAGTATAGTATGGGCCAGGGCTTCCGGGGCTTTCTTT
>TRBV28|TRBD1|TRBJ1-2|.
CASNFGDRGYGYTF
TGTGCCAGCAACTTCGGGGACAGGGGCTATGGCTACACCTTC
>TRBV12-3/TRBV12-4|.|TRBJ1-2|.
CASSFRGVEGYTF
TGTGCCAGCAGTTTTAGGGGGGTTGAGGGCTACACCTTC
>TRBV19|.|TRBJ1-3|.
CASSPRGSIGGNTIYF
TGTGCCAGTAGTCCCCGGGGCAGCATAGGTGGAAACACCATATATTTT
>TRBV6-1|.|TRBJ1-6|.
CASSDNSPLHF
TGTGCCAGCAGTGACAATTCACCCCTCCACTTT
>TRBV25-1|.|TRBJ2-3|.
CASSDRDTVTDTQYF
TGTGCCAGCAGTGACCGGGACACTGTCACAGATACGCAGTATTTT
>TRBV5-5|TRBD1|TRBJ2-2|.
CASSLPLGTGGFGELFF
TGTGCCAGCAGCTTGCCACTTGGGACAGGGGGCTTCGGGGAGCTGTTTTTT
>TRBV10-3|.|TRBJ2-1|.
CAISSGPNNEQFF
TGTGCCATCAGTAGCGGGCCCAACAATGAGCAGTTCTTC
>TRBV3-1/TRBV3-2|TRBD1|TRBJ2-3|.
CASSQASPHAGQGATDTQYF
TGTGCCAGCAGCCAAGCCTCCCCGCATGCGGGACAGGGGGCAACAGATACGCAGTATTTT
>TRBV18|.|TRBJ1-4|.
CASSPQEKLFF
TGTGCCAGCTCACCACAGGAAAAACTGTTTTTT
>TRBV14|.|TRBJ1-1|.
CASSQDGEGTNTEAFF
TGTGCCAGCAGCCAAGATGGGGAGGGGACCAACACTGAAGCTTTCTTT
>TRBV29-1|TRBD1|TRBJ1-1|.
CSVDGTGFTEAFF
TGCAGCGTTGACGGGACAGGGTTCACTGAAGCTTTCTTT
>TRBV11-2|.|TRBJ1-4|.
CASSLDRTASNEKLFF
TGTGCCAGCAGCTTAGATCGGACAGCGTCTAATGAAAAACTGTTTTTT
>TRBV5-1|.|TRBJ1-1|.
CASRGRNRDTEAFF
TGCGCCAGCAGAGGTAGGAATCGGGACACTGAAGCTTTCTTT
>TRBV27|.|TRBJ1-1|.
CATSHGDTEAFF
TGTGCCACCTCCCACGGGGACACTGAAGCTTTCTTT
>TRBV5-1|.|TRBJ1-5|.
CASSLGDFGMPQHF
TGCGCCAGCAGCTTGGGGGACTTCGGGATGCCCCAGCATTTT
>TRBV5-5|.|TRBJ1-3|.
CASSFAGWRSGSGNTIYF
TGTGCCAGCAGCTTTGCAGGGTGGCGGAGTGGTTCCGGAAACACCATATATTTT
>TRBV2|.|TRBJ1-1|.
CASSFSLTLAAFF
TGTGCCAGCTCCTTCAGCCTTACCCTTGCTGCTTTCTTT